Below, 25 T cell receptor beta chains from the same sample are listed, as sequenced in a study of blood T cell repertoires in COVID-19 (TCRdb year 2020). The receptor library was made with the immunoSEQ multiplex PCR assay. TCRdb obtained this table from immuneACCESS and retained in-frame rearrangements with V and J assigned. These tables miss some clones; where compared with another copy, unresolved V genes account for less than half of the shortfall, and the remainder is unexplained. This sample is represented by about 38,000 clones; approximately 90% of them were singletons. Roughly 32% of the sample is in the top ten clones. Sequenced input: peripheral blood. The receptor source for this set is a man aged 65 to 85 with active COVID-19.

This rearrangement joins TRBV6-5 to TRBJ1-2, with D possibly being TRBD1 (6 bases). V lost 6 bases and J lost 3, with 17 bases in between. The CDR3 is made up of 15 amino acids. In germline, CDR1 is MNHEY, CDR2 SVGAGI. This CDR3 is CASRGTRGGDYGYTF. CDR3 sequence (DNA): TGTGCCAGCAGAGGTACAAGGGGGGGCGACTATGGCTACACCTTC.

DNA of the CDR3: TGTGCCAGCTGGCGGGAGGGCACAGATACGCAGTATTTT. This codes for CASWREGTDTQYF. The V gene is TRBV2, the J gene TRBJ2-3, with 8 bases lining up with TRBD2. With V trimmed by 8 bases and J by 1 base, 2 bases remained unmatched. Germline CDR1 is SNHLY and CDR2 is FYNNEI. This CDR3 region has 13 residues.

The CDR3 protein is CASSLLFLAPENEQFF. Written as DNA, the CDR3 is TGCGCCAGCAGCTTGTTGTTCCTAGCCCCCGAGAATGAGCAGTTCTTC. V is TRBV5-1 and J is TRBJ2-1, with TRBD2 as a possible D gene (5 bases). The ends were cut back, 1 base at V and 7 bases at J, with 18 bases in the middle. The CDR3 loop spans 16 amino acids. Germline V gives CDR1 SGHRS, CDR2 YFSETQ.

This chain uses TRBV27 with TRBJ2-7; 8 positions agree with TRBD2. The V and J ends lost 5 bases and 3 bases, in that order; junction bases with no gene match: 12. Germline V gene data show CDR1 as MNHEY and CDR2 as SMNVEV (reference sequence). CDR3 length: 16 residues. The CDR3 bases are TGTGCCAGCAGTCCTGGCCTCGCGGGGGGCATCTACGAGCAGTACTTC. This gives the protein CASSPGLAGGIYEQYF.

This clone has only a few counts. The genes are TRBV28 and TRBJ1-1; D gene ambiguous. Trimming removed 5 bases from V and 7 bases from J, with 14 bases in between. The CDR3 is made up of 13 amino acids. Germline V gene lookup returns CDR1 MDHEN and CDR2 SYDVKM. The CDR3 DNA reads TGTGCCAGCAGTAGATCAGTAGGACTTGAAGCTTTCTTT. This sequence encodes CASSRSVGLEAFF.

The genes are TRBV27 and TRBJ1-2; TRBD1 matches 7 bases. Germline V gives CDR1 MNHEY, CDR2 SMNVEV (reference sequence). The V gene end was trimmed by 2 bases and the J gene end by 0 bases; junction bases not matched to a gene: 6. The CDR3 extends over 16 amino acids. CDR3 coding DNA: TGTGCCAGCAGTTTAGGGGCAGGGACAGCTAACTATGGCTACACCTTC. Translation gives CASSLGAGTANYGYTF.

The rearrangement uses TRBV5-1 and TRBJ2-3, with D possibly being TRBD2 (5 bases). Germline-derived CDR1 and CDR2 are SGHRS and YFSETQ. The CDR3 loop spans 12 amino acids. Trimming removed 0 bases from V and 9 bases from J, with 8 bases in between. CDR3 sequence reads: CASSLAERTQYF. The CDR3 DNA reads TGCGCCAGCAGCTTGGCCGAGCGGACGCAGTATTTT.

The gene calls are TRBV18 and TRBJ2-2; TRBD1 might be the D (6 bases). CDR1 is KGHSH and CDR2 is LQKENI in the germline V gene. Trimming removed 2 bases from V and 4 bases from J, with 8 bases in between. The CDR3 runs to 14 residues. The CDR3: CASSPGTTTGELFF. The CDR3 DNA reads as TGTGCCAGCTCACCAGGGACAACCACCGGGGAGCTGTTTTTT.

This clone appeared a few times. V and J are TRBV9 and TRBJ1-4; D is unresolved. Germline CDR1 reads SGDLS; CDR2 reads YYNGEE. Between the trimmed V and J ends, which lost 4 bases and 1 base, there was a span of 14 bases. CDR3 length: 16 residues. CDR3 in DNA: TGTGCCAGCAGCCCTCGAGGGTTTGGAACTAATGAAAAACTGTTTTTT. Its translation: CASSPRGFGTNEKLFF.

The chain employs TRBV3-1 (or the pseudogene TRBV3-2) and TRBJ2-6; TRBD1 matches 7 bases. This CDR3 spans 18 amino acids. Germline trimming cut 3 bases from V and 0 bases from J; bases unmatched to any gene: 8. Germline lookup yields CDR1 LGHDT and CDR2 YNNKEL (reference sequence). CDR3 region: CASSQPRDSDSGANVLTF. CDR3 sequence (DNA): TGTGCCAGCAGCCAGCCCCGGGACAGCGACTCTGGGGCCAACGTCCTGACTTTC.

CDR3 amino acids: CASSLLPLSGTGGARTEAFF. CDR3 coding DNA: TGCGCCAGCAGCCTCCTTCCCCTATCCGGGACAGGGGGCGCAAGGACTGAAGCTTTCTTT. This chain links TRBV4-3 with TRBJ1-1, with 12 bases identical to TRBD1. Trimming cost V 4 bases and J 5 bases; bases outside gene matches: 20. CDR3 length: 20 amino acids. Per the germline V gene, CDR1 is LGHNA and CDR2 is YSLEER.

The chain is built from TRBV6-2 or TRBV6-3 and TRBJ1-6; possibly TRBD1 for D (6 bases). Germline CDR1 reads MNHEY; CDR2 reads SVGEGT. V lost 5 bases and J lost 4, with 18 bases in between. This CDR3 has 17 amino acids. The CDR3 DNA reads TGTGCCAGCAGTGGGGGACACCTAAGGACTTATAATTCACCCCTCCACTTT. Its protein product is CASSGGHLRTYNSPLHF.

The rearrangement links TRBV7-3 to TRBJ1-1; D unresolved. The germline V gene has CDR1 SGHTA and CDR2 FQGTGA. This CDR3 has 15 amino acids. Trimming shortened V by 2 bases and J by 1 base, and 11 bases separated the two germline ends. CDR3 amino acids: CASSLDWQKNTEAFF. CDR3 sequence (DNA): TGTGCCAGCAGCTTAGATTGGCAGAAGAACACTGAAGCTTTCTTT.

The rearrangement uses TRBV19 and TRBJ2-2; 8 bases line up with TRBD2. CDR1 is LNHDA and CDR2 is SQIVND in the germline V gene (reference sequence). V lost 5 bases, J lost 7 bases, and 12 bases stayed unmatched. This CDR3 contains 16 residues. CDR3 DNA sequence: TGTGCCAGTAGTTACGGAGCGGGAGTAAGGAACGGGGAGCTGTTTTTT. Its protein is CASSYGAGVRNGELFF.

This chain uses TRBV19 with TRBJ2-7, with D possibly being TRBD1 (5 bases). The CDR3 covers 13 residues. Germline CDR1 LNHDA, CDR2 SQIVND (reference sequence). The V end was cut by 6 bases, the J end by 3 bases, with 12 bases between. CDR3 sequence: CASRNLDSYEQYF. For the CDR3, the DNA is TGTGCCAGTAGGAACCTAGACAGCTACGAGCAGTACTTC. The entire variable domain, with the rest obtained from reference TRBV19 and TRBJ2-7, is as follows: DGGITQSPKYLFRKEGQNVTLSCEQNLNHDAMYWYRQDPGQGLRLIYYSQIVNDFQKGDIAEGYSVSREKKESFPLTVTSAQKNPTAFYLCASRNLDSYEQYFGPGTRLTVT.

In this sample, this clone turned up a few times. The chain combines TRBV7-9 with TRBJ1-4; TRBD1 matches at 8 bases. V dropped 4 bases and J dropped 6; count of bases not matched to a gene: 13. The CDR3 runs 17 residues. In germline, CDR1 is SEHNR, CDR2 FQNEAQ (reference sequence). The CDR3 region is CASSSTSPDRGDEKLFF. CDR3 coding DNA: TGTGCCAGCAGCTCCACATCCCCCGACAGGGGAGATGAAAAACTGTTTTTT.

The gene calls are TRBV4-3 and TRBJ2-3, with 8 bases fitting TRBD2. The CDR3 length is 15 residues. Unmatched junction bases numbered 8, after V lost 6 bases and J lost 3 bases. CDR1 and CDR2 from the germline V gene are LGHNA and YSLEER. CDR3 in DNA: TGCGCCAGCAGGCTACAAGCGGGAGTAACAGATACGCAGTATTTT. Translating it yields CASRLQAGVTDTQYF.

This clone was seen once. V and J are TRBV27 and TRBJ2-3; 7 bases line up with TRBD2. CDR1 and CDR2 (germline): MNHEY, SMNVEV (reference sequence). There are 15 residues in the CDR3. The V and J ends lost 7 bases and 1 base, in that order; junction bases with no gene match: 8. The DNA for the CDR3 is TGTGCCAGCAAGTTCGTTCGGGGGGGCACAGATACGCAGTATTTT. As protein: CASKFVRGGTDTQYF.

In DNA form, the CDR3 reads TGTGCCAGCAGCCGAGTGGGGGCTGGCTACACCTTC. Its translation is CASSRVGAGYTF. The chain uses TRBV7-6 and TRBJ1-2; TRBD1 might be the D (6 bases). The CDR3 is 12 residues long. The ends were cut back, 5 bases at V and 7 bases at J, with 11 bases in the middle. Germline assignment: CDR1 SGHVS and CDR2 FNYEAQ.

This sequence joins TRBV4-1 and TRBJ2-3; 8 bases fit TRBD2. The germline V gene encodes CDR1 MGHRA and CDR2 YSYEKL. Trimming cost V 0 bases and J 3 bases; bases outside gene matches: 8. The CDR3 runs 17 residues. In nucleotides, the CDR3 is TGCGCCAGCAGCCAAGAAAGGAGCGGGGGTACAACAGATACGCAGTATTTT. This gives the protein CASSQERSGGTTDTQYF.

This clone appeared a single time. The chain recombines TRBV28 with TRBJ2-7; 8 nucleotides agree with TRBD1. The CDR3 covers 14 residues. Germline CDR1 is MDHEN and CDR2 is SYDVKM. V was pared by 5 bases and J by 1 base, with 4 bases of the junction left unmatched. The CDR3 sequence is CASSPQGASYEQYF. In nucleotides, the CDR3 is TGTGCCAGCAGTCCCCAGGGGGCTTCCTACGAGCAGTACTTC.

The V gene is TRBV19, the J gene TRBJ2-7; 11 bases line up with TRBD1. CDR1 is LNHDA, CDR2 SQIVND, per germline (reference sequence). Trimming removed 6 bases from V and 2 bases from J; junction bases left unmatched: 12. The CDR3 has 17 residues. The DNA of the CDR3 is TGTGCCAGTAGCCCGACCGGGCCGGGACAGGGGGCCTACGAGCAGTACTTC. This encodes CASSPTGPGQGAYEQYF.

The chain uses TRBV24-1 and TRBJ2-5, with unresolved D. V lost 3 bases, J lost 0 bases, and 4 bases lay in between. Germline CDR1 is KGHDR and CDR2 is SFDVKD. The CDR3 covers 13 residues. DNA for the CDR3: TGTGCCACCAGTGATGACTACCAAGAGACCCAGTACTTC. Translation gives CATSDDYQETQYF.

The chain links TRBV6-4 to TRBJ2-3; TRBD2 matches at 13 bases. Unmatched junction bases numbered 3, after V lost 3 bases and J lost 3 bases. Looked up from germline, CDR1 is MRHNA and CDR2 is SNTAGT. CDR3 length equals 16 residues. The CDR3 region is CASSDTSGGATDTQYF. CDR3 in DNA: TGTGCCAGCAGTGATACTAGCGGGGGGGCTACAGATACGCAGTATTTT.

Here the CDR3 reads CASSEYIAPGSGYTF. The DNA for the CDR3 is TGTGCCAGCAGTGAATATATAGCCCCGGGAAGTGGCTACACCTTC. The chain combines TRBV25-1 with TRBJ1-2, with D uncertain. V was clipped by 0 bases and J by 7 bases, with 15 bases between them. The CDR3 consists of 15 residues. The germline CDR1 and CDR2 sequences are MGHDK and SYGVNS.